This TCR beta chain was captured in a study of T cell repertoires in cytomegalovirus infection. Looking at the study overall: Alongside well-studied HLA-B-restricted CMV epitopes, recently identified HLA-C-restricted CMV epitopes were also used. Evidence of both CMV infection and a matching HLA type came from public TCR beta signatures.

Germline V gene data show CDR1 as SNHLY and CDR2 as FYNNEI. Trimming removed 10 bases from V and 14 bases from J; junction bases left unmatched: 11. The CDR3 runs to 12 residues. This clonotype was detected a few times. Its cognate antigen is unknown. Study results and limitations: HLA-C-restricted CMV-specific TCR beta clonotypes prevailed in the ex vivo response.

MiXCR was run by TCRdb on the reads, yielding one entry per CDR3 protein. The repertoire has about 830,000 distinct CDR3 sequences, about 31% of them found once; the top ten carry around 12%. This sequence originates from a human donor in good health (CMV status not recorded). Some clones in this sample may be carry-over from other donors' samples. The chain employs TRBV2 and TRBJ2-3; 11 bases are shared with TRBD1. The sequencing used cultured CD8+ T cells from PBMCs, collected from culture after CMV antigen stimulation. The DNA for the CDR3 is TGTGCCATCCCTACGGGACAGGGGGTGTGGTATTTT. Its protein product is CAIPTGQGVWYF. Full variable domain (missing parts from reference TRBV2 and TRBJ2-3): EPEVTQTPSHQVTQMGQEVILRCVPISNHLYFYWYRQILGQKVEFLVSFYNNEISEKSEIFDDQFSVERPDGSNFTLKIRSTKLEDSAMYFCAIPTGQGVWYFGPGTRLTVL.